This entry describes one T cell receptor (beta chain). TCRdb's copy holds only in-frame clones and misses some; the assay was immunoSEQ multiplex PCR. The sample carries about 140,000 clones, almost 80% recorded once. Losses at the gene ends were 5 bases for V and 7 bases for J; bases not matched to a gene: 9. CDR1 is MNHNY and CDR2 is SVGAGI in the germline V gene (reference sequence). The CDR3 sequence is 14 residues long. The data were obtained in a study of blood T cell repertoires in COVID-19. The TCR originated in a man aged 60-69 years who had recovered from COVID-19. The sequenced sample consisted of peripheral blood. The chain is built from TRBV6-6 and TRBJ1-2, with 8 bases matching TRBD1. Here the CDR3 reads CASSPWQGAGGYTF. CDR3 coding DNA: TGTGCCAGCAGTCCCTGGCAGGGGGCTGGTGGCTACACCTTC.